Presented here are 21 T cell receptor beta chains from one specimen sequenced in a study of cytomegalovirus exposure and HLA in healthy donors. The PCR was carried out with 60 Vbeta primers and 13 Jbeta primers. Assay used: immunoSEQ multiplex PCR; TCRdb lists only in-frame clones, some missing. The profile shows fewer than 200,000 clones, about three quarters of them singletons. Sequencing used PBMCs. These receptors came from a female donor in good health and CMV-seronegative.

On this clone: Other DNA sequences from this sample encode an identical CDR3 as well. The chain is built from TRBV28 and TRBJ2-5; 7 bases are shared with TRBD1. This CDR3 is 16 amino acids long. Trimming removed 5 bases from V and 5 bases from J; junction bases left unmatched: 14. Per germline, CDR1 MDHEN and CDR2 SYDVKM. CDR3 in DNA: TGTGCCAGCAGTCCAGGGGGACGTAGGGCTGGGGAGACCCAGTACTTC. Residues: CASSPGGRRAGETQYF.

The chain is built from TRBV18 and TRBJ1-6, with 8 nucleotides matching TRBD1. The CDR3 sequence is 16 residues long. The trim removed 3 bases at V and 11 bases at J, leaving 12 bases unmatched. From germline, CDR1 is KGHSH and CDR2 LQKENI. The CDR3 spells CASSPQTGAYRAPLHF. DNA for the CDR3: TGTGCCAGCTCACCGCAGACAGGGGCGTATCGAGCACCCCTCCACTTT.

V usage is TRBV25-1 and J usage is TRBJ2-3; 10 bases map to TRBD1. Germline CDR1 is MGHDK and CDR2 is SYGVNS. CDR3 length: 13 residues. After removal of 8 bases from V and 3 bases from J, the junction contained 2 bases not matched to a gene. As DNA, the CDR3 is TGTGCCAGCCGGGACAGGGGTACAGATACGCAGTATTTT. This sequence encodes CASRDRGTDTQYF.

The chain has TRBV2 and TRBJ1-5, with D maybe TRBD1 (5 bases). The CDR3 runs 13 residues. V lost 8 bases to trimming and J lost 6 bases, with 14 bases between them. CDR1 is SNHLY and CDR2 is FYNNEI in the germline V gene. The CDR3 sequence is CASGGQGGQPQHF. The CDR3 coding sequence is TGTGCCAGCGGAGGGCAGGGTGGTCAGCCCCAGCATTTT.

This clone was detected a few times. The sample holds other DNA sequences that translate to the same CDR3. V is TRBV4-1 and J is TRBJ2-7; 8 positions match TRBD1. CDR1 and CDR2 from the germline V gene are MGHRA and YSYEKL. V lost 3 bases and J lost 3; bases outside the gene matches: 1. This CDR3 is built from 13 residues. The CDR3 protein is CASSHDRGYEQYF. CDR3 DNA sequence: TGCGCCAGCAGCCATGACAGGGGCTACGAGCAGTACTTC.

V and J are TRBV4-3 and TRBJ1-6; the D gene is possibly TRBD1 (5 bases). Germline loops: CDR1 LGHNA, CDR2 YSLEER. V lost 1 base and J lost 5, with 12 bases in between. This CDR3 region has 16 residues. CDR3 sequence: CASSQVAGPNNSPLHF. The CDR3 DNA reads as TGCGCCAGCAGCCAAGTAGCGGGACCAAATAATTCACCCCTCCACTTT.

The chain links TRBV29-1 to TRBJ1-4; D remains ambiguous. In germline, CDR1 is SQVTM, CDR2 ANQGSEA. Trimming pared 5 bases from V and 5 bases from J, leaving 6 bases between. The CDR3 sequence is 11 residues long. CDR3 nucleotide sequence: TGCAGCGTTATCAAAAATGAAAAACTGTTTTTT. Translating it yields CSVIKNEKLFF.

This CDR3 is CASSLIAGGPQEEQYF. The CDR3 DNA follows: TGTGCCAGCAGTTTAATAGCGGGAGGGCCCCAAGAGGAGCAGTACTTC. This chain uses TRBV27 with TRBJ2-7; TRBD2 aligns across 11 bases. Looked up from germline, CDR1 is MNHEY and CDR2 is SMNVEV (reference sequence). The length of the CDR3 is 16 residues. V was clipped by 2 bases and J by 7 bases; unmatched bases: 10.

The chain carries TRBV6-5 and TRBJ2-1; TRBD2 is a possible D gene (7 bases). Germline V lookup: CDR1 MNHEY, CDR2 SVGAGI. The ends were cut back, 4 bases at V and 10 bases at J, with 17 bases in the middle. CDR3 size: 14 residues. DNA for the CDR3: TGTGCCAGCAGTTTACTCGGGGGGCTCGGGGAGCAGTTCTTC. The encoded protein is CASSLLGGLGEQFF.

V is TRBV4-2 and J is TRBJ1-4, with a tentative D call TRBD1 (5 bases). This CDR3 region has 13 residues. The germline V gene has CDR1 LGHNA and CDR2 YNFKEQ. The V end was cut by 3 bases, the J end by 8 bases, with 10 bases between. DNA of the CDR3: TGTGCCAGCAGCCACAGGGTTCGGGAAAAACTGTTTTTT. It codes for CASSHRVREKLFF.

The CDR3 region has the DNA TGTGCCAGCAGCGTAGCGGGACTCCAATACAATGAGCAGTTCTTC. It encodes CASSVAGLQYNEQFF. The chain uses TRBV9 and TRBJ2-1, with D perhaps matching TRBD2 (6 bases). CDR1 is SGDLS and CDR2 is YYNGEE in the germline V gene. This CDR3 region has 15 residues. Trimming stripped 0 bases from V and 4 bases from J, with 11 bases between.

CDR3 sequence (DNA): TGTGCCAGCAGCGTAGATACAGGGGAAGGAGCTTTCTTT. It encodes CASSVDTGEGAFF. The chain joins TRBV9 to TRBJ1-1; TRBD1 matches 7 bases. Germline lookup yields CDR1 SGDLS and CDR2 YYNGEE. The CDR3 runs to 13 residues. Unmatched junction bases numbered 6, after V lost 0 bases and J lost 10 bases.

The chain couples TRBV27 to TRBJ1-5; D unresolved. This CDR3 is 14 amino acids long. Trimming took off 3 bases at V and 2 bases at J, with 8 bases between the two ends. The germline gives CDR1 MNHEY, CDR2 SMNVEV (reference sequence). CDR3 bases: TGTGCCAGCAGTTTTGGTTCGGGCAATCAGCCCCAGCATTTT. Protein sequence: CASSFGSGNQPQHF.

V is TRBV11-2 and J is TRBJ2-1; 10 nucleotides align to TRBD1. This CDR3 spans 14 amino acids. Germline trimming cut 10 bases from V and 8 bases from J; bases unmatched to any gene: 11. Germline V CDR1 and CDR2: SGHAT, FQNNGV. The CDR3 DNA reads as TGTGCCATCAATGACAGGGGGCGCATCGATGAGCAGTTCTTC. Its protein product is CAINDRGRIDEQFF.

CDR3 region: CATTREGGYGYTF. The DNA of the CDR3 is TGCGCCACCACCCGGGAGGGGGGATATGGCTACACCTTC. The chain carries TRBV5-1 and TRBJ1-2; possible D gene TRBD1, 6 bases. From germline, CDR1 is SGHRS and CDR2 YFSETQ. The CDR3 has 13 residues. The V end was cut by 9 bases, the J end by 5 bases, with 17 bases between.

The chain has TRBV30 and TRBJ1-6, with 7 bases lining up with TRBD1. The CDR3 extends over 14 amino acids. CDR1 GTSNPN and CDR2 SVGIG come from the germline V gene (reference sequence). With V trimmed by 3 bases and J by 5 bases, 4 bases remained unmatched. CDR3 sequence: CAWREDRNNSPLHF. CDR3 nucleotide sequence: TGTGCCTGGAGGGAGGACAGGAATAATTCACCCCTCCACTTT.

This CDR3 reads CAISGSGSGYEQYF. Written as DNA, the CDR3 is TGTGCCATCAGTGGGAGCGGGAGCGGCTACGAGCAGTACTTC. The chain employs TRBV10-3 and TRBJ2-7; TRBD2 matches 8 bases. J was trimmed by 3 bases and V by 4 bases; bases with no gene match: 5. This CDR3 region has 14 residues. From germline, CDR1 is ENHRY and CDR2 SYGVKD.

V is TRBV6-1 and J is TRBJ1-1; D unresolved. CDR1 MNHNS and CDR2 SASEGT come from the germline V gene. V gave up 3 bases and J gave up 0 bases, with 8 bases separating them. The CDR3 covers 14 residues. The CDR3 DNA reads TGTGCCAGCAGTGAGGCAGTTATGAACACTGAAGCTTTCTTT. Its translation is CASSEAVMNTEAFF.

This clone was picked up a small number of times. V is TRBV7-2 and J is TRBJ1-2, with D perhaps matching TRBD1 (5 bases). The CDR3 extends over 14 amino acids. The V and J ends lost 1 base and 4 bases respectively, with 10 bases between them. Germline CDR1 SGHTA, CDR2 FQGNSA. DNA of the CDR3: TGTGCCAGCAGCTTAGGATTGGGGGGCTATGGCTACACCTTC. It is translated as CASSLGLGGYGYTF.

The chain links TRBV19 to TRBJ1-2, with 9 bases fitting TRBD1. The CDR3 totals 15 residues. CDR1 and CDR2 from the germline V gene are LNHDA and SQIVND (reference sequence). Trimming at V came to 7 bases and at J to 8 bases, leaving 14 bases not matched to a gene. The CDR3 nucleotides are TGTGCCAGTACGCCCTTAGGACAGGGGCAGGCGGGCTACACCTTC. Its translation is CASTPLGQGQAGYTF.

The V gene is TRBV27, the J gene TRBJ1-6; D ambiguous. The CDR3 has 14 amino acids. V shed 8 bases and J shed 7 bases, with 15 bases lying between them. Germline assignment: CDR1 MNHEY and CDR2 SMNVEV (reference sequence). CDR3 sequence (DNA): TGTGCCAGCCGAAATTTGGCTTGGAATTCACCCCTCCACTTT. Its translation is CASRNLAWNSPLHF.